Listed below are T cell receptor beta chains from one sample, sequenced in a study of blood T cells in healthy people across ages. In TCRdb, the 5' RACE reads were re-called with MiXCR into one record per CDR3 protein. The top ten hold 29% of the sample, which has around 280,000 distinct CDR3 sequences, 25% to 30% seen once. Sample: blood. The receptors were gathered from a woman between 70 and 85 years old in good health. The CDR3 runs from the conserved cysteine through the conserved F or W.

J: TRBJ1-3
V: TRBV28
CDR3: CASSLGGRGPFGNTIYF

J: NA
V: TRBV20-1
CDR3: CSAGEVGYEQYF

J: TRBJ2-5
V: TRBV20-1
CDR3: CSAFGTAKTPQYF

J: TRBJ2-2
V: TRBV5-1
CDR3: CASHGTSGSGLAGELFF

J: TRBJ2-1
V: TRBV4-1
CDR3: CASSQELTGALSYNEQFF

J: TRBJ2-7
V: TRBV27
CDR3: CASRLAGEPYEQYF

J: TRBJ2-5
V: TRBV13
CDR3: CASSPGASAFNQETQYF

J: NA
V: TRBV20-1
CDR3: CSAPRTGLRGYEQYF

J: NA
V: TRBV7-3
CDR3: CASSYDRANEQFF

J: TRBJ2-1
V: TRBV14
CDR3: CASSQDSREIGEQFF

J: TRBJ2-1
V: TRBV4-1
CDR3: CASSQDTNRNEQFF

J: TRBJ1-2
V: TRBV7-2
CDR3: CASSLAITGSRVYGYTF

J: TRBJ1-2
V: TRBV12-3/TRBV12-4
CDR3: CASSFEANYGYTF

J: TRBJ2-4
V: TRBV6-5
CDR3: CASSPGTSGRDIQYF

J: TRBJ1-5
V: TRBV5-1
CDR3: CASSLDGTTGQPQHF

J: TRBJ1-1
V: TRBV20-1
CDR3: CSAPVGIRDTEAFF

J: TRBJ1-3
V: TRBV16
CDR3: CASSQSAGNTIYF

J: TRBJ2-7
V: TRBV11-3
CDR3: CASSLEWGLAGLRNEQYF

J: TRBJ2-7
V: TRBV27
CDR3: CASSHPRGTGLYEQYF

J: TRBJ1-4
V: TRBV5-5
CDR3: CASSLGTATNEKLFF

J: TRBJ2-5
V: TRBV10-3
CDR3: CAISDQGQGAGVSPQYF

J: NA
V: TRBV12-3/TRBV12-4
CDR3: CASSLGSGSLPEQFF

J: TRBJ2-7
V: TRBV29-1
CDR3: CSVRGARNEQYF

J: TRBJ2-1
V: TRBV7-6
CDR3: CASSQGLAGLNEQFF

J: NA
V: TRBV5-5
CDR3: CASSPTGTAYNEQFF

J: TRBJ2-5
V: TRBV10-2
CDR3: CASSDSGTKQETQYF

J: TRBJ2-2
V: TRBV6-1
CDR3: CASSAGTLNTGELFF

J: NA
V: TRBV27
CDR3: CASSYRGPNPYEQYF

J: TRBJ1-4
V: TRBV7-2
CDR3: CASSIDRTANEKLFF

J: TRBJ2-7
V: TRBV5-1
CDR3: CASNGGRAGDLAAEQYF

J: TRBJ2-1
V: TRBV2
CDR3: CASRDRDYNEQFF

J: TRBJ2-1
V: TRBV7-3
CDR3: CASSLELADVTGEQFF

J: TRBJ1-5
V: TRBV12-3/TRBV12-4
CDR3: CASREAGNQPQHF